A selection of T cell receptor beta chains follows, all from one sample in a study of CD8+CD57+ T cells in acquired aplastic anemia. TCRdb itself ran the reads through MiXCR, one entry per CDR3 protein. Of approximately 300,000 distinct CDR3 sequences in the sample, 56% are singletons; the top ten hold roughly 1.2%. The sequencing input was sorted CD4+, CD8+, or CD8+CD57+ T cells (not recorded which) from PBMCs. Source of these receptors: a human donor with aplastic anemia. The CDR3 runs from the conserved cysteine through the conserved F or W. Each record gives: CDR3 DNA, CDR3 protein, clone size, V gene, J gene, D gene. A D gene is named only where the DNA matches it firmly. Part of the rows lack a size; the others show once, few, many or a class for expanded clones.

TGTGCCAGCAGCTTATCGAACATCATGAACACTGAAGCTTTCTTT	CASSLSNIMNTEAFF	.	TRBV7-3	TRBJ1-1	.
TGTGCCAGCAGCTTCCTACCGGGGGTTTTAGGCTACACCTTC	CASSFLPGVLGYTF	once	TRBV7-2	TRBJ1-2	.
TGTGCCACCAGTGATAGGACAGGGGGCGCGGGGTACGAGCAGTACTTC	CATSDRTGGAGYEQYF	.	TRBV24-1	TRBJ2-7	TRBD1
TGTGCCAGCAGCCTCGATGCGGGGGGGGCAGGAACTGAAGCTTTCTTT	CASSLDAGGAGTEAFF	.	TRBV7-2	TRBJ1-1	.
TGTGCCAGCGCGGGACAGGGGTACGCATCTGAAGCTTTCTTT	CASAGQGYASEAFF	.	TRBV12-3/TRBV12-4	TRBJ1-1	TRBD1
TGTGCCAGCACTATTACAGGGGGCAATAATGAAAAACTGTTTTTT	CASTITGGNNEKLFF	.	TRBV6-5	TRBJ1-4	TRBD1
TGTGCCAGCAGCCCCGGGACAGGGTTAGGGGAGACCCAGTACTTC	CASSPGTGLGETQYF	.	TRBV7-9	TRBJ2-5	TRBD1
TGTGCCAGCACGCTACTCGTAGGGACGCAGTATTTT	CASTLLVGTQYF	few	TRBV2	TRBJ2-3	.
TGCGCCGCTTCACTTTTGGGAGGGAACACCGGGGAGCTGTTTTTT	CAASLLGGNTGELFF	.	TRBV5-1	TRBJ2-2	.
TGTGCCAGCAGTTTAGTCGGCCCTTCTGGACCCCAGCATTTT	CASSLVGPSGPQHF	.	TRBV7-4	TRBJ1-5	.
TGTGCCACCAGCAGCCAGGGAACCGGGACAGCAAACTTT	CATSSQGTGTANF	.	TRBV15	TRBJ1-3	TRBD1
TGTGCCAGCAGCTTAGTGGTGGGCCCCCGGGAGACCCAGTACTTC	CASSLVVGPRETQYF	.	TRBV7-2	TRBJ2-5	.
TGTGTCAGCAGCCCCCACGTGGGAGGCGAGCAGTACTTC	CVSSPHVGGEQYF	.	TRBV9	TRBJ2-7	.
TGCAGTGCTAGAGAACCCGCGGGACCCACAACGGCTTTCTTT	CSAREPAGPTTAFF	.	TRBV20-1	TRBJ1-1	.
TGTGCCAGCAGTTACGACAGGACGAACTATGGCTACACCTTC	CASSYDRTNYGYTF	.	TRBV7-9	TRBJ1-2	.
TGTGCCAGCAGTTGGGGACTGAGGGCACGCTACACCTTC	CASSWGLRARYTF	few	TRBV25-1	TRBJ1-2	.
TGTGCCAGTAGTAAGACGGGAATCGGGCGCTACACCTTC	CASSKTGIGRYTF	.	TRBV19	TRBJ1-2	.
TGTGCCAGTACCACCACTAGCGGGAGACTCTACGAGCAGTACTTC	CASTTTSGRLYEQYF	.	TRBV19	TRBJ2-7	TRBD2
TGTGCCATCAGTGCAGACAGGGAGCACGGCTACACCTTC	CAISADREHGYTF	.	TRBV10-3	TRBJ1-2	TRBD1
TGTGCCAGCAGCTTGGTACATACGCAGTATTTT	CASSLVHTQYF	many	TRBV5-6	TRBJ2-3	.
TGCAGTGCCCGACGGGACCAACCCTACGAGCAGTACTTC	CSARRDQPYEQYF	.	TRBV20-1	TRBJ2-7	.
TGTGCCAGCAGTGAACGGCAAACAGGGGAGAAACTGTTTTTT	CASSERQTGEKLFF	.	TRBV2	TRBJ1-4	TRBD1
TGTGCCAGCAGTTACCTGACAGGGGGAAGCGAGCAGTACTTC	CASSYLTGGSEQYF	.	TRBV7-9	TRBJ2-7	TRBD1
TGTGCCAGCAGCGTATACGGAGGGGATCAGCCCCAGCATTTT	CASSVYGGDQPQHF	many	TRBV9	TRBJ1-5	.
TGTGCCAGCAGCCTTACCGGGACTGCGTCCTACGAGCAGTACTTC	CASSLTGTASYEQYF	.	TRBV9	TRBJ2-7	.
TGCGCCAGCAGCCCCGGACAGGGGAGCACAGATACGCAGTATTTT	CASSPGQGSTDTQYF	many	TRBV5-1	TRBJ2-3	TRBD1
TGTGCCAGTAGTCCCGACAGCGGGAGCGCCGGGGAGACCCAGTACTTC	CASSPDSGSAGETQYF	.	TRBV19	TRBJ2-5	TRBD2
TGTGCCAGCAGCTTAGTGTACGGGAGTACTTACGAGCAGTACTTC	CASSLVYGSTYEQYF	.	TRBV7-3	TRBJ2-7	.
TGTGCCAGCAGCGTACTACTAGATAACGGGGAGCTGTTTTTT	CASSVLLDNGELFF	.	TRBV9	TRBJ2-2	.
TGTGCCAGCAGCCAGACTAGCGGGGACTTGACCCAGTACTTC	CASSQTSGDLTQYF	many	TRBV7-2	TRBJ2-5	TRBD2
TGCGCCAGCAGCTTTGAGGCAGGGAGGAGCTCCTACAATGAGCAGTTCTTC	CASSFEAGRSSYNEQFF	many	TRBV5-1	TRBJ2-1	.
TGTGCCAGCAGCTTGGGACAGACCCTCTACAATGAGCAGTTCTTC	CASSLGQTLYNEQFF	many	TRBV5-6	TRBJ2-1	.
TGCGCCAGCAGCTGGGACAGCACCCTTGCGGGTGAAGCTTTCTTT	CASSWDSTLAGEAFF	many	TRBV5-1	TRBJ1-1	TRBD1
TGTGCCAGCAGTCCCCGGGGACTAGCGGGAGTAAATGAGCAGTTCTTC	CASSPRGLAGVNEQFF	.	TRBV12-3/TRBV12-4	TRBJ2-1	TRBD2
TGTGCCAGCAGCGCAGGACAGGGGATGGTGAACACCATATATTTT	CASSAGQGMVNTIYF	many	TRBV2	TRBJ1-3	TRBD1
TGTGCCAGCTCAACGGCGACAGGGGCTAACTATGGCTACACCTTC	CASSTATGANYGYTF	.	TRBV18	TRBJ1-2	TRBD1
TGTGCCAGCAGCGGCTCCGGGACAGGGAGTGCAGATACGCAGTATTTT	CASSGSGTGSADTQYF	.	TRBV9	TRBJ2-3	TRBD1
TGTGCCAGCAGCTTAGGCGGGGGTATCAATGAGCAGTTCTTC	CASSLGGGINEQFF	.	TRBV7-3	TRBJ2-1	TRBD2
TGTGCCAGCAGCGTGACTAGTGAGTACAATGAGCAGTTCTTC	CASSVTSEYNEQFF	.	TRBV9	TRBJ2-1	.
TGTGCCATGGCGTTCAGGGGCGAGCAGTACTTC	CAMAFRGEQYF	.	TRBV11-1	TRBJ2-7	.
TGTGCCAGCAGCCCAGAGAGGAGGACAGGAGACCACGAGCAGTACTTC	CASSPERRTGDHEQYF	.	TRBV9	TRBJ2-7	TRBD1
TGCAGTGCTAGGACAGAGGGGACCTACGGGAGGACCTACGAGCAGTACTTC	CSARTEGTYGRTYEQYF	.	TRBV20-1	TRBJ2-7	TRBD2
TGCAGTGCTAGTGGGGGGGTATACGAGCAGTACTTC	CSASGGVYEQYF	.	TRBV20-1	TRBJ2-7	TRBD2
TGTGCCAGTAGTCAGGTCAACAGGGGCCGTCAGCCCCAGCATTTT	CASSQVNRGRQPQHF	.	TRBV19	TRBJ1-5	TRBD1